This T cell receptor (beta chain) was captured by sequencing in a study of T cell clones after liver transplantation. Study as a whole: Apart from three HCV-positive recipients, transplants were for non-autoimmune, non-viral reasons. Standard immunosuppression, with no induction, continued until 12-24 months after transplant. Study observations and caveats: Circulating graft-donor-reactive CD4 TCRbeta sequences fell significantly post-transplant in 5 of 8 subjects. Migration into the graft, not deletion, may explain lost graft donor-reactive T cells.

Of note for this clone: What it recognizes is unknown.

J gave up 0 bases and V 5 bases, and 10 bases lay outside the gene matches. The CDR3 length is 16 residues. Germline assignment: CDR1 SGHRS and CDR2 YFSETQ. Sequencing used immunoSEQ multiplex PCR; TCRdb keeps in-frame clones, though not all of them. The table has around 110,000 clones, 90% seen once. The clonotype comes from a human patient who received a liver transplant. The graft donor may have contributed some T cells. The material sequenced was CD4+ T cells from blood, taken 12 months after liver transplant. V gene TRBV5-1 combines with J gene TRBJ1-1, with TRBD1 identical over 7 bases. CDR3 sequence: CASRTGRGSVNTEAFF. The CDR3 DNA reads as TGCGCCAGCAGAACCGGCAGGGGGTCGGTGAACACTGAAGCTTTCTTT.